Listed below are T cell receptor beta chains from one sample, sequenced in a study of T cell responses to AZD1222 COVID-19 vaccine. Profiling relied on immunoSEQ multiplex PCR, and the TCRdb table lists in-frame clones only, not all of them. This table has 140,000 or so clones, more than 75% appearing once. This specimen consisted of peripheral blood, obtained 28 days after the second AZD1222 dose. The receptors here all came from an adult who received the AZD1222 COVID-19 vaccine. Each CDR3 is given with its conserved first and last residue. Each record gives: CDR3 length, clone size, D gene, V gene, J gene, CDR3 DNA, CDR3 protein. The D gene is left open where the match is weak. Size tells how often a clone was seen (once, few, many) or the class of an expanded clone, and some rows leave it out.

13,-,TRBD1,TRBV28,TRBJ2-2,TGTGCCAGCGGGGGACAGGTCACCGGGGAGCTGTTTTTT,CASGGQVTGELFF
16,-,-,TRBV27,TRBJ1-6,TGTGCCAGCAGTTTTTTCGATGACGTGGGGTATTCACCCCTCCACTTT,CASSFFDDVGYSPLHF
15,-,-,TRBV18,TRBJ1-5,TGTGCCAGCTCCTACACGGGGCAGGGCAATCAGCCCCAGCATTTT,CASSYTGQGNQPQHF
15,-,-,TRBV15,TRBJ2-1,TGTGCCACCAGCCAGGACTGGGTCACGCGCAATGAGCAGTTCTTC,CATSQDWVTRNEQFF
15,-,-,TRBV3-1/TRBV3-2,TRBJ1-3,TGTGCCAGCAGCCAAGCGCAGGGATGGTACGACACCATATATTTT,CASSQAQGWYDTIYF
17,few,-,TRBV9,TRBJ2-7,TGTGCCAGCAGCTACCATACAGGTGGGCATCGTCGAGGCGAGCAGTACTTC,CASSYHTGGHRRGEQYF
12,-,-,TRBV28,TRBJ1-3,TGTGCCACCTCTTTCTCTGGAAACACCATATATTTT,CATSFSGNTIYF
13,-,-,TRBV5-1,TRBJ1-1,TGCGCCAGCAGCCGGGAGATGAACACTGAAGCTTTCTTT,CASSREMNTEAFF
16,-,TRBD2,TRBV28,TRBJ2-1,TGTGCCAGCAGTTCTCTGGAGCGGGGTTATGGCAATGAGCAGTTCTTC,CASSSLERGYGNEQFF
13,-,-,TRBV5-5,TRBJ2-2,TGTGCCAGCAGCCAGGCCCTCACCGGGGAGCTGTTTTTT,CASSQALTGELFF
15,-,TRBD1,TRBV6-5,TRBJ2-2,TGTGCCAGCAGACAGCCCACAGGGGACACCGGGGAGCTGTTTTTT,CASRQPTGDTGELFF
15,-,-,TRBV28,TRBJ2-2,TGTGCCAGCATCCCTGGGGGACGGGGCACCGGGGAGCTGTTTTTT,CASIPGGRGTGELFF
14,-,-,TRBV9,TRBJ2-3,TGTGCCAGCAGCGTCAAGCAGGGCACAGATACGCAGTATTTT,CASSVKQGTDTQYF
15,-,-,TRBV27,TRBJ1-4,TGTGCCAGCAGTAGCGAGGGTTTATCGTATGAAAAACTGTTTTTT,CASSSEGLSYEKLFF
14,-,-,TRBV9,TRBJ1-4,TGTGCCAGCAGCCTTGACAGCTATAATGAAAAACTGTTTTTT,CASSLDSYNEKLFF
16,-,TRBD2,TRBV28,TRBJ2-3,TGTGCCAGCAGTGAGTCGAGGTGGTGGGAGGGCCAGGTTGCGTATTTT,CASSESRWWEGQVAYF
14,-,-,TRBV27,TRBJ2-2,TGTGCCAGCCTTTCATTCGGCGCCGGCGGGGAGCTGTTTTTT,CASLSFGAGGELFF
15,-,-,TRBV15,TRBJ1-5,TGTGCCACCAGCACCCGTCTTAGCTCGGTTGAGCCCCAGCATTTT,CATSTRLSSVEPQHF
20,few,-,TRBV21-1,TRBJ2-7,TGTGCCAGCAGCAAAGAAATAAAACCCGTTAGCGGGAGTTCGGCCTACGAGCAGTACTTC,CASSKEIKPVSGSSAYEQYF
16,once,-,TRBV10-3,TRBJ1-4,TGTGCCATCAGTGAGTCTTTTGGGAGGGGAACGGAAAAACTGTTTTTT,CAISESFGRGTEKLFF
16,-,TRBD1,TRBV5-1,TRBJ1-5,TGCGCCAGCAGCTTCCCCAAGACAGGGGGCGGTCAGCCCCAGCATTTT,CASSFPKTGGGQPQHF
10,-,-,TRBV2,TRBJ2-7,TGTGCCAGCGCGCTGCGCGAGCAGTACTTC,CASALREQYF
15,once,TRBD2,TRBV4-2,TRBJ2-3,TGTGCCAGCAGCCAAATAGCGGGTCGGACAGATACGCAGTATTTT,CASSQIAGRTDTQYF
14,-,-,TRBV18,TRBJ2-7,TGTGCCAGCTCCTTGCCACGACCCCGTAACGAGCAGTACTTC,CASSLPRPRNEQYF
12,once,-,TRBV3-1/TRBV3-2,TRBJ2-3,TGTGCCAGCAGCCAAGACCGGGATACGCAGTATTTT,CASSQDRDTQYF
13,once,-,TRBV6-5,TRBJ1-1,TGTGCCACTACCCCTATGTTTAACACTGAAGCTTTCTTT,CATTPMFNTEAFF
16,once,TRBD2,TRBV11-2,TRBJ2-5,TGTGCCAGCAGCTTCACTAGGCGGGGGGGCCCAGAGACCCAGTACTTC,CASSFTRRGGPETQYF
18,few,TRBD1,TRBV5-1,TRBJ1-3,TGCGCCAGCAGCTCCTCACCGGGACAGGGATTCATCAGGGACACCATATATTTT,CASSSSPGQGFIRDTIYF
13,-,-,TRBV6-6,TRBJ1-1,TGTGCCAGCAGGTTTCCAGCTTACACTGAAGCTTTCTTT,CASRFPAYTEAFF
12,-,-,TRBV5-1,TRBJ1-2,TGCGCCAGCAGCACGGGACAATATGGCTACACCTTC,CASSTGQYGYTF
16,-,-,TRBV6-2/TRBV6-3,TRBJ1-1,TGTGCCAGCAGTTACTCGAGTCGGACGGTGAACACTGAAGCTTTCTTT,CASSYSSRTVNTEAFF
15,-,TRBD2,TRBV7-7,TRBJ2-2,TGTGCTAGCAGCTCCGGGACTAGCGGTGTCGGGGAGCTGTTTTTT,CASSSGTSGVGELFF
13,-,-,TRBV29-1,TRBJ1-5,TGCAGCGTTGGACAGGAAAGGTATCAGCCCCAGCATTTT,CSVGQERYQPQHF
15,-,-,TRBV5-1,TRBJ2-3,TGCGCCAGCAGCTTGGCCACGGGAGAGGCAGATACGCAGTATTTT,CASSLATGEADTQYF
17,-,TRBD1,TRBV19,TRBJ1-1,TGTGCCAGTAGACCTCGACAGGGATGGGCAGTGAACACTGAAGCTTTCTTT,CASRPRQGWAVNTEAFF
16,-,-,TRBV19,TRBJ2-2,TGTGCCAGTAGTGCTCTTGCGGGGCTAGTCACCGGGGAGCTGTTTTTT,CASSALAGLVTGELFF
12,-,-,TRBV30,TRBJ2-7,TGTGCCTGGAGAAAACGGACCTACGAGCAGTACTTC,CAWRKRTYEQYF
14,-,TRBD1,TRBV5-4,TRBJ2-7,TGTGCCAGCAGCCGCCAGGGGGAAGCTAACGAGCAGTACTTC,CASSRQGEANEQYF
11,-,-,TRBV20-1,TRBJ1-1,TGCAGTGCTATGTGGAACACTGAAGCTTTCTTT,CSAMWNTEAFF
18,-,TRBD2,TRBV4-2,TRBJ2-3,TGTGCCAGCAGCCAAGTACTACAGCGGGGGGCCCCCACAGATACGCAGTATTTT,CASSQVLQRGAPTDTQYF
17,-,TRBD2,TRBV5-1,TRBJ2-2,TGCGCCAGCAGAAGGACTAGCGGGGGGGCGAACACCGGGGAGCTGTTTTTT,CASRRTSGGANTGELFF
14,-,-,TRBV19,TRBJ1-4,TGTGCCAGTAGTATAACCAACTCTAATGAAAAACTGTTTTTT,CASSITNSNEKLFF
14,-,-,TRBV7-6,TRBJ2-2,TGTGCCAGCAGTACCCAGGGGAACACCGGGGAGCTGTTTTTT,CASSTQGNTGELFF
12,-,-,TRBV7-2,TRBJ1-2,TGTGCCAGCAGCTTTTCGGGTGATGGCTACACCTTC,CASSFSGDGYTF
12,once,-,TRBV6-2/TRBV6-3,TRBJ2-7,TGTGCCAGCAGCCTTCCTGCCTACGAGCAGTACTTC,CASSLPAYEQYF
14,-,-,TRBV4-2,TRBJ2-1,TGTGCCAGCAGCCAAGAGGGAAGCGGGAATGAGCAGTTCTTC,CASSQEGSGNEQFF
19,-,-,TRBV6-1,TRBJ1-6,TGTGCCAGCAGTGAAGCCTTTTTTAGGGAAAGCTCCTATAATTCACCCCTCCACTTT,CASSEAFFRESSYNSPLHF
17,-,-,TRBV15,TRBJ1-6,TGTGCCACCAGCGGAGAGACAGTGAGCTCCTATAATTCACCCCTCCACTTT,CATSGETVSSYNSPLHF
14,-,-,TRBV2,TRBJ1-3,TGTGCCAGCAGCTCGATAGCACCTGGAAACACCATATATTTT,CASSSIAPGNTIYF
13,-,-,TRBV28,TRBJ1-3,TGTGCCAGCAAACAGGTGGTAGGAAACACCATATATTTT,CASKQVVGNTIYF
14,few,-,TRBV6-6,TRBJ2-1,TGTGCCAGCCGGGACCACCTTCTGGACAATGAGCAGTTCTTC,CASRDHLLDNEQFF
16,-,-,TRBV3-1/TRBV3-2,TRBJ1-1,TGTGCCAGCAGCCAAGATTTGACCACCATGAACACTGAAGCTTTCTTT,CASSQDLTTMNTEAFF